These 21 T cell receptor beta chains originate from one sample sequenced in a study of T-cell memory formation after mild COVID-19. TCRdb called the 5' RACE reads again in MiXCR, with one record for every CDR3 protein. The sample includes roughly 320,000 distinct CDR3 sequences, 28% of them seen just once. What was sequenced was PBMCs or a T cell subset sorted from them (not recorded which). The receptors derive from an adult woman who had mild COVID-19 (a few samples of this study predate the infection). Cell type and time point are not known.

This clonotype occurred a few times. The chain joins TRBV12-3 or TRBV12-4 to TRBJ1-5; the D gene is possibly TRBD1 (6 bases). V lost 3 bases to trimming and J lost 4 bases, with 13 bases between them. CDR3 length equals 15 residues. The DNA for the CDR3 is TGTGCCAGCAGTTTTGTGTCGGGGACAAATCAGCCCCAGCATTTT. Translation: CASSFVSGTNQPQHF.

This chain uses TRBV20-1 with TRBJ2-2; 12 bases are a match to TRBD2. This CDR3 has 15 residues. Germline V gene lookup returns CDR1 DFQATT and CDR2 SNEGSKA (reference sequence). V dropped 4 bases and J dropped 7; count of bases not matched to a gene: 7. The CDR3, as DNA: TGCAGTGCTACGCTAGCGGGGGGGCCCCTCGGGGAGCTGTTTTTT. Residues: CSATLAGGPLGELFF.

The chain uses TRBV5-1 and TRBJ2-6, with D possibly matching TRBD1 (6 bases). This CDR3 is built from 15 residues. Germline lookup yields CDR1 SGHRS and CDR2 YFSETQ. V lost 2 bases and J lost 4, with 10 bases in between. CDR3 protein: CASSLQGTGANVLTF. The CDR3 DNA reads TGCGCCAGCAGCTTACAGGGAACCGGGGCCAACGTCCTGACTTTC.

This clonotype appeared a few times. The genes are TRBV3-1 and TRBJ2-3, with 9 positions matching TRBD1. CDR1 is LGHDT and CDR2 is YNNKEL in the germline V gene (reference sequence). The trim removed 2 bases at V and 1 base at J, leaving 1 base unmatched. The CDR3 runs 15 residues. The CDR3 loop reads CASSQRTGGTDTQYF. CDR3 nucleotide sequence: TGTGCCAGCAGCCAACGGACAGGGGGCACAGATACGCAGTATTTT.

This clonotype was seen repeatedly, ten times or more. This chain links TRBV5-1 with TRBJ2-3; the D is unclear. The V gene lost 0 bases and the J gene lost 2 bases, with 4 bases spanning the gap. The CDR3 contains 13 residues. Germline lookup yields CDR1 SGHRS and CDR2 YFSETQ. The CDR3, as DNA: TGCGCCAGCAGCTTGGGTTACACAGATACGCAGTATTTT. Its protein is CASSLGYTDTQYF.

The rearrangement uses TRBV29-1 and TRBJ2-7; 12 bases map to TRBD1. CDR1 is SQVTM, CDR2 ANQGSEA, per germline. Germline trimming cut 6 bases from V and 6 bases from J; bases unmatched to any gene: 6. This CDR3 is built from 13 residues. The CDR3 loop reads CSVYGTGGSEQYF. As DNA, the CDR3 is TGCAGCGTATACGGGACAGGGGGCTCCGAGCAGTACTTC.

The chain links TRBV9 to TRBJ1-1, with D tentatively TRBD1 (6 bases). CDR3 size: 13 residues. Trimming pared 4 bases from V and 3 bases from J, leaving 10 bases between. Looked up from germline, CDR1 is SGDLS and CDR2 is YYNGEE. The CDR3 is CASSKQGHTEAFF. The CDR3 DNA sequence: TGTGCCAGCAGCAAACAGGGCCACACTGAAGCTTTCTTT.

This sequence joins TRBV4-1 and TRBJ2-3; D is unclear. This CDR3 has 15 amino acids. Between the trimmed V and J ends, which lost 0 bases and 2 bases, there was a span of 9 bases. CDR1 and CDR2 from the germline V gene are MGHRA and YSYEKL. The CDR3 is CASSQEARTTDTQYF. The CDR3 DNA is TGCGCCAGCAGCCAAGAGGCCAGGACCACAGATACGCAGTATTTT.

This clonotype was detected a few times. The genes are TRBV20-1 and TRBJ2-1; 15 bases match TRBD2. The germline V gene has CDR1 DFQATT and CDR2 SNEGSKA (reference sequence). The ends lost 6 bases at V and 16 bases at J; junction bases unmatched: 7. The length of the CDR3 is 12 residues. The CDR3 region has the DNA TGCAGTGCCAACGGACTAGCGGGAGGGGCTTTCTTC. Protein: CSANGLAGGAFF.

This chain links TRBV5-1 with TRBJ1-2; D not certain. CDR3 length equals 15 residues. Trimming removed 0 bases from V and 0 bases from J, with 9 bases in between. Germline V gives CDR1 SGHRS, CDR2 YFSETQ. The CDR3 DNA reads as TGCGCCAGCAGCTTGGGAGACACCACTAACTATGGCTACACCTTC. It specifies CASSLGDTTNYGYTF. Drawing the rest from reference TRBV5-1 and TRBJ1-2, the complete variable domain is KAGVTQTPRYLIKTRGQQVTLSCSPISGHRSVSWYQQTPGQGLQFLFEYFSETQRNKGNFPGRFSGRQFSNSRSEMNVSTLELGDSALYLCASSLGDTTNYGYTFGSGTRLTVV.

The gene calls are TRBV6-5 and TRBJ2-1; D is perhaps TRBD1 or TRBD2 (5 bases each). Trimming took off 5 bases at V and 3 bases at J, with 11 bases between the two ends. The V gene's germline CDR1 is MNHEY and CDR2 SVGAGI. The CDR3 loop spans 14 amino acids. The CDR3, as DNA: TGTGCCAGCAGTCCGGGACGCGGCTACAATGAGCAGTTCTTC. Amino acids: CASSPGRGYNEQFF.

The chain employs TRBV24-1 and TRBJ2-3; TRBD2 agrees at 11 bases. CDR3 length equals 17 residues. The V and J ends lost 4 bases and 5 bases, in that order; junction bases with no gene match: 10. Looked up from germline, CDR1 is KGHDR and CDR2 is SFDVKD. CDR3 sequence: CATSDIGSGRAIDTQYF. The CDR3 bases are TGTGCCACCAGTGACATCGGTAGCGGGAGGGCCATAGATACGCAGTATTTT.

V and J are TRBV3-1 and TRBJ2-4, with TRBD1 matching over 8 bases. Losses at the gene ends were 4 bases for V and 11 bases for J; bases not matched to a gene: 10. Germline values: CDR1 LGHDT, CDR2 YNNKEL (reference sequence). The CDR3 length is 14 residues. The CDR3 is CASSPSQGGWLQYF. CDR3 bases: TGTGCCAGCAGCCCATCACAGGGGGGCTGGCTTCAGTACTTC.

This clonotype was counted many times. The genes are TRBV12-3 or TRBV12-4 and TRBJ1-6, with D uncertain. The CDR3 is 13 amino acids. V was trimmed by 1 base and J by 13 bases, leaving 11 bases between them. CDR3 amino acids: CASSLVERVPLHF. CDR3 DNA sequence: TGTGCCAGCAGTTTAGTGGAGCGAGTCCCCCTCCACTTT.

There are a few counts of this clonotype. V is TRBV5-1 and J is TRBJ2-2; D is perhaps TRBD2 (6 bases). The germline V gene has CDR1 SGHRS and CDR2 YFSETQ. V lost 1 base to trimming and J lost 1 base, with 11 bases between them. The CDR3 sequence is 16 residues long. The DNA for the CDR3 is TGCGCCAGCAGCTTGTACCGGGGAGGGAACACCGGGGAGCTGTTTTTT. Its translation: CASSLYRGGNTGELFF.

The rearrangement joins TRBV12-3 or TRBV12-4 to TRBJ2-1; D gene unclear. With 3 bases removed from V and 8 bases from J, the gap between germline ends came to 17 bases. The CDR3 is 15 amino acids. The CDR3 here is CASSFLGLGSDEQFF. CDR3 bases: TGTGCCAGCAGTTTCCTCGGTTTAGGATCGGATGAGCAGTTCTTC.

This clonotype occurred a few times. V gene TRBV6-2 or TRBV6-3 combines with J gene TRBJ2-7, with D uncertain. The CDR3 is 13 residues long. CDR1 MNHEY and CDR2 SVGEGT come from the germline V gene. V dropped 4 bases and J dropped 6 bases, with 13 bases sitting between them. CDR3 coding DNA: TGTGCCAGCAGTTTACATCAACCCAGCGAGCAGTACTTC. This gives the protein CASSLHQPSEQYF.

This clonotype was seen only a few times. J is TRBJ2-3 and V is TRBV7-2, with D unresolved. V dropped 4 bases and J dropped 2 bases, with 10 bases sitting between them. Germline V gives CDR1 SGHTA, CDR2 FQGNSA. The CDR3 totals 14 residues. CDR3 sequence: CASSSIETTDTQYF. CDR3 DNA: TGTGCCAGCAGCTCGATAGAGACCACAGATACGCAGTATTTT.

Remarks on this clonotype: The junction differs from germline at one of its ends, possibly a read error. V and J are TRBV29-1 and TRBJ2-1; TRBD1 or TRBD2 may be the D gene (5 bases each). Germline CDR1 is SQVTM and CDR2 is ANQGSEA. CDR3 length: 16 amino acids. CDR3 DNA: TGCAGCGTTCGTCAGGGAACCTCCCGTGACTACAATGAGAAGTTCTTC. Amino acid sequence: CSVRQGTSRDYNEKFF.

In DNA form, the CDR3 reads TGCGCCAGCAGCTTGGTTCAGGGAGCCTACGAGCAGTACTTC. This translates into CASSLVQGAYEQYF. The V gene is TRBV5-1, the J gene TRBJ2-7; D possibly matches TRBD1 or TRBD2 (5 bases each). The CDR3 consists of 14 residues. Germline assignment: CDR1 SGHRS and CDR2 YFSETQ. The V end lost 0 bases, the J end lost 2 bases, and 9 bases lay between the germline ends.

The chain couples TRBV24-1 to TRBJ2-1, with no clear D. Between the trimmed V and J ends, which lost 9 bases and 5 bases, there was a span of 13 bases. The CDR3 is made up of 13 amino acids. The germline CDR1 and CDR2 sequences are KGHDR and SFDVKD. DNA of the CDR3: TGTGCCACCCAATGGACGGACGACAATGAGCAGTTCTTC. It specifies CATQWTDDNEQFF.